This TCR beta chain appears in the sequencing data of a study of blood T cell repertoires in COVID-19. Background on the study: Material from acute and convalescent COVID-19 was sourced from the United States, Italy and Spain. Nucleic acid was either cDNA or gDNA, and it came from T cells, B-cell-depleted T cells, or PBMCs.

In the source study's methods: Researchers report that nucleated cell counts were estimated from reference gene primer amplification. Produced via immunoSEQ multiplex PCR; TCRdb's table is partial and in-frame only. V and J calls and clone size are copied from that table; D and trimming were computed from the DNA. The sample yields over 100,000 clones, around four fifths seen once. Trimming at V came to 6 bases and at J to 6 bases, leaving 11 bases not matched to a gene. This CDR3 has 13 amino acids. The germline CDR1 and CDR2 sequences are SQVTM and ANQGSEA. Source material: peripheral blood. This chain connects TRBV29-1 to TRBJ2-7; 7 nucleotides match TRBD2. The origin of this receptor is a man aged 35-49 years with active or convalescent COVID-19. The CDR3 protein is CSVGEAGGGEQYF. The CDR3 DNA reads TGCAGCGTGGGGGAGGCCGGCGGGGGCGAGCAGTACTTC.